The T cell receptor (beta chain) described here comes from a study of control samples from healthy donors and cancer patients. Sequencing used immunoSEQ multiplex PCR; TCRdb keeps in-frame clones, though not all of them. This sample has under 150,000 clones, with about 93% found just once. V gave up 2 bases and J gave up 4 bases, with 14 bases separating them. CDR1 SNHLY and CDR2 FYNNEI come from the germline V gene. This CDR3 is built from 15 residues. The specimen sequenced was blood. The sequence was collected from a man aged 25 to 45 in good health. The rearrangement links TRBV2 to TRBJ1-2; D is uncertain. In nucleotides, the CDR3 is TGTGCCAGCAGTGAACATTTCGAGGCGGCCTATGGCTACACCTTC. Translated, it gives CASSEHFEAAYGYTF. Full variable domain (remainder filled in from reference TRBV2 and TRBJ1-2): EPEVTQTPSHQVTQMGQEVILRCVPISNHLYFYWYRQILGQKVEFLVSFYNNEISEKSEIFDDQFSVERPDGSNFTLKIRSTKLEDSAMYFCASSEHFEAAYGYTFGSGTRLTVV.